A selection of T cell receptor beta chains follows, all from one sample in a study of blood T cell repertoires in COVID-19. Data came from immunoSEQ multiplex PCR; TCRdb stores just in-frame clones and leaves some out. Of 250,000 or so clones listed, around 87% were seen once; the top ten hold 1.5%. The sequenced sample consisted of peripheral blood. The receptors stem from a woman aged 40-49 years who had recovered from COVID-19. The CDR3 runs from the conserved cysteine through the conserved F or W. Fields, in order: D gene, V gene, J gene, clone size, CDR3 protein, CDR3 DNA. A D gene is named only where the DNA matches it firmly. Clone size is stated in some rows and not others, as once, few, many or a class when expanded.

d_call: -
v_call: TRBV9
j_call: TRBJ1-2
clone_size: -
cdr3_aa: CASSVQGGSDGYTF
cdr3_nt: TGTGCCAGCAGCGTTCAGGGAGGGTCGGATGGCTACACCTTC

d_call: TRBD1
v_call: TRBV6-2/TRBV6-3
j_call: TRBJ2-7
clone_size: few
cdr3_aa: CASSSYRGQGMEEQYF
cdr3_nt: TGTGCCAGCAGTTCTTACCGAGGACAGGGGATGGAAGAGCAGTACTTC

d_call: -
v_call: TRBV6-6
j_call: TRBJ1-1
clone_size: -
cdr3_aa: CASSYASENTEAFF
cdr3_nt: TGTGCCAGCAGTTACGCGTCCGAGAACACTGAAGCTTTCTTT

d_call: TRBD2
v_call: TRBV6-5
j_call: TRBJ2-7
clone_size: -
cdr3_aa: CASRREGRYEQYF
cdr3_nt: TGTGCCAGCAGGAGGGAGGGTAGGTACGAGCAGTACTTC

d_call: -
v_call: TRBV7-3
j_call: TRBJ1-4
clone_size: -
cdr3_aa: CASSFMRSNEKLFF
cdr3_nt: TGTGCCAGCAGCTTCATGAGGTCCAATGAAAAACTGTTTTTT

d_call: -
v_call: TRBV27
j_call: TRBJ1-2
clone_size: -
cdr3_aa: CASSSLGQTYGYTF
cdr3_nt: TGTGCCAGCAGTTCCCTCGGACAAACTTATGGCTACACCTTC

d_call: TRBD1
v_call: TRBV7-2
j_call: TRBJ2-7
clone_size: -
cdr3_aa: CASSPGQGSSYEQYF
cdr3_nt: TGTGCCAGCAGCCCCGGACAGGGAAGCTCCTACGAGCAGTACTTC

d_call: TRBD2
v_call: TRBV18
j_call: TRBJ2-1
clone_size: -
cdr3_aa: CASSPVAGASYNEQFF
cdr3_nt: TGTGCCAGCTCACCAGTAGCGGGGGCCTCCTACAATGAGCAGTTCTTC

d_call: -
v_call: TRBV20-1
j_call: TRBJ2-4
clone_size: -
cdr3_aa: CSAYQGGLQYF
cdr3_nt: TGCAGTGCTTACCAAGGAGGCCTTCAGTACTTC

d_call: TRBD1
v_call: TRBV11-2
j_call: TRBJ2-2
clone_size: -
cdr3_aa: CASSYRTGFITGELFF
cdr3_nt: TGTGCCAGCAGCTATCGGACAGGGTTCATCACCGGGGAGCTGTTTTTT

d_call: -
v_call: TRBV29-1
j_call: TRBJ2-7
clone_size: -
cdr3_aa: CSVSKGGNYEQYF
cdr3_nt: TGCAGCGTCTCTAAGGGGGGGAACTACGAGCAGTACTTC

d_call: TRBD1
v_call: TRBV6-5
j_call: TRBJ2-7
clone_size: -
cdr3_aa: CASKWTGDYEQYF
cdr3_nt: TGTGCCAGCAAGTGGACAGGCGACTACGAGCAGTACTTC

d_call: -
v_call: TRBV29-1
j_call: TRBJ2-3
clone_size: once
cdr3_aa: CSVDSQGGADTQYF
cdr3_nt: TGCAGCGTTGATAGCCAGGGCGGGGCAGATACGCAGTATTTT

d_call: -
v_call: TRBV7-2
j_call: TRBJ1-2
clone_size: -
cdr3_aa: CASSLVSGTPDTF
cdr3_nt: TGTGCCAGCAGCTTAGTAAGTGGGACTCCGGACACCTTC

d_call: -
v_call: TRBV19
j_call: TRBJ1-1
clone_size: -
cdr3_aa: CASSIGAGARTEAFF
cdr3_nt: TGTGCCAGTAGTATAGGAGCGGGGGCTCGGACTGAAGCTTTCTTT

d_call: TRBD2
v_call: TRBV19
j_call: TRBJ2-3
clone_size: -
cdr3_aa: CASTSLRGGYSADTQYF
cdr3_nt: TGTGCCAGTACCTCACTGCGGGGGGGATACTCCGCAGATACGCAGTATTTT

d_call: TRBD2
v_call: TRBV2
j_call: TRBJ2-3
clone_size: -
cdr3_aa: CASSGGGREYF
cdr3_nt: TGTGCCAGCAGTGGGGGGGGTAGGGAGTATTTT

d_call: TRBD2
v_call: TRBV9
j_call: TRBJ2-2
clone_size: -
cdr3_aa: CASSVGGTSGGPNTGELFF
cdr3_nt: TGTGCCAGCAGCGTAGGCGGGACTAGCGGGGGCCCTAACACCGGGGAGCTGTTTTTT

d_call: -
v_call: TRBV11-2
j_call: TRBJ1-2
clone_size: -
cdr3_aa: CASRPLGAGFNYGYTF
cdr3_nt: TGTGCCAGCAGACCCCTTGGGGCAGGCTTCAACTATGGCTACACCTTC

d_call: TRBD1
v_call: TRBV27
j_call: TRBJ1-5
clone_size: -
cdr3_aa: CASRPLDREYQPQHF
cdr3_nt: TGTGCCAGCAGACCACTTGACAGGGAGTATCAGCCCCAGCATTTT

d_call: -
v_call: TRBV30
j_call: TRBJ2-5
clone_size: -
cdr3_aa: CAWMGRNQETQYF
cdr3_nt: TGTGCCTGGATGGGCAGAAACCAAGAGACCCAGTACTTC

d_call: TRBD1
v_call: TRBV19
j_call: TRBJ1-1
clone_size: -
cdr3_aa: CASTSRTGGTEAFF
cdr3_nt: TGTGCCAGTACCTCCCGGACAGGGGGGACTGAAGCTTTCTTT

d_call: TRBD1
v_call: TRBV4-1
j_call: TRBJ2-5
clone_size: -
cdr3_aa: CASSQAPGQGRETQYF
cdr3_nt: TGCGCCAGCAGCCAGGCTCCCGGACAGGGGAGAGAGACCCAGTACTTC

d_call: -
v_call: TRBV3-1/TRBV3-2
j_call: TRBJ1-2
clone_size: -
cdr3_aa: CASSQVVRRKAARPYGYTF
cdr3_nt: TGTGCCAGCAGCCAAGTGGTGAGACGTAAGGCGGCGCGGCCCTATGGCTACACCTTC

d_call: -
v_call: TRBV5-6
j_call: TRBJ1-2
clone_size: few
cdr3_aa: CASSLWANYGYTF
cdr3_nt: TGTGCCAGCAGCTTGTGGGCCAACTATGGCTACACCTTC

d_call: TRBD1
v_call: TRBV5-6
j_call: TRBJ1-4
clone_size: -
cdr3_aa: CASSLVAGTGLATNEKLFF
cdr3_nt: TGTGCCAGCAGCTTGGTAGCCGGGACAGGCCTTGCAACTAATGAAAAACTGTTTTTT

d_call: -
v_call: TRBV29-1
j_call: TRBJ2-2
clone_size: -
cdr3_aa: CSVARERHTGELFF
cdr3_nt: TGCAGCGTCGCCCGAGAGCGGCACACCGGGGAGCTGTTTTTT

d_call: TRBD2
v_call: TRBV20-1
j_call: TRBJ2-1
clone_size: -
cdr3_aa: CSAGGLAQQFF
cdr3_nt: TGCAGTGCGGGGGGACTAGCCCAGCAGTTCTTC

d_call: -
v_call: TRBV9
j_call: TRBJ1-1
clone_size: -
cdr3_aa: CASSVTQDTEAFF
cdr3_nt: TGTGCCAGCAGCGTAACTCAAGACACTGAAGCTTTCTTT

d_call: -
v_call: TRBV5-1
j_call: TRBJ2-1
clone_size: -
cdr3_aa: CASSLWGGRGEQFF
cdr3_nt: TGCGCCAGCAGCTTGTGGGGGGGCCGTGGTGAGCAGTTCTTC

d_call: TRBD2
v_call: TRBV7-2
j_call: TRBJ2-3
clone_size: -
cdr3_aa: CASSFQLAGGTDTQYF
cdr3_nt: TGTGCCAGCAGCTTTCAACTAGCGGGGGGAACAGATACGCAGTATTTT

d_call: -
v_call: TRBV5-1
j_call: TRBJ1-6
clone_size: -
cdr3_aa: CASSLVSPSQGSYNSPLHF
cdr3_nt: TGCGCCAGCAGCTTGGTGTCCCCTTCCCAGGGCTCCTATAATTCACCCCTCCACTTT

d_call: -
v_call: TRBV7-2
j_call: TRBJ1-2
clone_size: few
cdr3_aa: CASSLVQGFLGGYTF
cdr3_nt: TGTGCCAGCAGCTTAGTACAGGGCTTTTTAGGGGGCTACACCTTC

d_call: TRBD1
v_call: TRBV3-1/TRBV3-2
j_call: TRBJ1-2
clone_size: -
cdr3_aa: CASSPGQGLHYGYTF
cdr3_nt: TGTGCCAGCAGCCCTGGACAGGGCCTTCACTATGGCTACACCTTC

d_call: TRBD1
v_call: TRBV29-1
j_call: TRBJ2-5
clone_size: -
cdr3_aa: CSALGQLQETQYF
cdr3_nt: TGCAGCGCCCTGGGACAGCTCCAAGAGACCCAGTACTTC

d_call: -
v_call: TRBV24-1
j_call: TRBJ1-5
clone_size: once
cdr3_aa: CATSDSAGRVQPQHF
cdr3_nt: TGTGCCACCAGTGATTCCGCAGGGCGAGTTCAGCCCCAGCATTTT

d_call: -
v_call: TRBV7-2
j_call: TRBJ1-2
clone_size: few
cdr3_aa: CASSYQLGSGSHGYTF
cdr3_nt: TGTGCCAGCAGCTACCAATTGGGTTCGGGGTCCCATGGCTACACCTTC

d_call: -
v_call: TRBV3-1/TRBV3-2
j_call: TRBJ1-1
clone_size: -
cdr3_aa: CASSHPTGNTEAFF
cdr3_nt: TGTGCCAGCAGCCATCCCACAGGGAACACTGAAGCTTTCTTT

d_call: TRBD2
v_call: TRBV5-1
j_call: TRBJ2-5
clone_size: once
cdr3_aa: CASRPPGLEGETQYF
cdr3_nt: TGCGCCAGCAGACCACCGGGACTAGAAGGAGAGACCCAGTACTTC

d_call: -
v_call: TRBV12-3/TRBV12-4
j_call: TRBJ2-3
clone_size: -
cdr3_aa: CASRPLAGNTQYF
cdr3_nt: TGTGCCAGCAGACCCCTCGCGGGAAATACGCAGTATTTT

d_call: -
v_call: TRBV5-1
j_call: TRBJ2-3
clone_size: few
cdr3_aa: CASSFGSGTDTQYF
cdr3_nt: TGCGCCAGCAGCTTTGGTTCGGGCACAGATACGCAGTATTTT

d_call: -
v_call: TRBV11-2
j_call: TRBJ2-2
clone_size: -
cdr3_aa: CASRNAGVASGELFF
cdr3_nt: TGTGCCAGCAGAAATGCAGGGGTGGCGAGTGGGGAGCTGTTTTTT

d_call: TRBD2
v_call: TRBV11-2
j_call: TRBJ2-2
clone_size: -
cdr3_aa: CASSPLSGTSGGTGELFF
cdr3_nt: TGTGCCAGCAGCCCATTATCCGGGACTAGCGGGGGGACCGGGGAGCTGTTTTTT

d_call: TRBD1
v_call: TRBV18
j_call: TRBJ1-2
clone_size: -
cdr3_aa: CASSPRDRGQYGYTF
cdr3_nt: TGTGCCAGCTCACCACGGGACAGGGGCCAATATGGCTACACCTTC

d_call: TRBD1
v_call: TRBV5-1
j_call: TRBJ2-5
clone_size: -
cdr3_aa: CASTFMGQQETQYF
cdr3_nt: TGCGCCAGCACCTTCATGGGACAGCAAGAGACCCAGTACTTC